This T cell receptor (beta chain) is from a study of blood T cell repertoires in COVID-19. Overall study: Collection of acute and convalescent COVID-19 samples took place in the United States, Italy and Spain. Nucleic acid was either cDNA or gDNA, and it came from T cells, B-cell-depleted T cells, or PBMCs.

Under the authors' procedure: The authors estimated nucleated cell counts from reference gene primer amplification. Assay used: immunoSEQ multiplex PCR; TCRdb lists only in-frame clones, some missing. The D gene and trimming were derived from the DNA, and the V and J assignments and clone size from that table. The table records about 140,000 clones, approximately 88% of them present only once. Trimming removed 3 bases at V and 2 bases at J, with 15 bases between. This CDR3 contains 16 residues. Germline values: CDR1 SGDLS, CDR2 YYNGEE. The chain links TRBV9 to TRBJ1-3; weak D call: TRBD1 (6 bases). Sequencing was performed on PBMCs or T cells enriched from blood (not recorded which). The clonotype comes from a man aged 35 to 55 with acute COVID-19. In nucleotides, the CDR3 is TGTGCCAGCAGCGAAACACACAGGGAAGCTGGAAACACCATATATTTT. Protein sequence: CASSETHREAGNTIYF.